This section outlines one T cell receptor (beta chain) sequence together with its context. Its antigen target is currently unknown. Given a much more abundant clone one base away, this may be a read error. Since no conserved phenylalanine or tryptophan closes the CDR3, a read error is the likely cause. This specimen comes from a study of T-cell reconstitution after alpha-beta-depleted transplantation in children (TCRdb year 2016). Background on the whole study: The study quantitatively tracked T-cell immune reconstitution after TCRalphabeta/CD19-depleted allogeneic hematopoietic cell transplantation in children using TCR repertoire profiling.

Libraries were prepared through PCR. Instrument on record: Illumina HiSeq 2500. TCR libraries were prepared with molecular barcoding, using unique molecular identifiers to normalize TCRbeta repertoire quantification. Through fastp at Q25 and MiXCR, TCRdb rebuilt clones from the public reads, retaining in-frame beta chains. Entries that share a CDR3 protein sequence are merged under the most common genes and DNA. For this sample the table gives 200,000 to 250,000 distinct CDR3 sequences, of which 12% were detected only once. The top ten constitute over 2% of the sample. This TCR came from a human donor who donated a stem cell graft to a child with acute lymphoblastic leukemia. This material consisted of PBMCs from the stem cell graft donor, taken from the stem cell graft.

The nucleotide sequence reads as follows: TGTGCCAGCAGTGCCAAAGTTATGGTTTCCTACGAGCAGTACCTC. This encodes CASSAKVMVSYEQYL. In this chain, TRBV2 is recombined with TRBJ2-7; the D gene assignment is ambiguous. Relative to germline, V is 4 bases shorter and J is 1 base shorter, with 14 bases between their ends. Including both end residues, the CDR3 is 15 amino acids long. Only the CDR3 part of the read is kept: 45 bases, read in frame from the first base. From a lookup of the germline V gene, CDR1 and CDR2 are SNHLY and FYNNEI.